This T cell receptor (beta chain) stems from a study of T cells in Graves' hyperthyroidism and ophthalmopathy. Study-wide results and caveats: Most expanded thyroid clonotypes above 0.001 also appeared in blood. Before onset, by a median of around six months, the model predicted ophthalmopathy.

Comment on this clonotype: The antigen is undetermined.

The CDR3 covers 15 residues. The trim removed 1 base at V and 5 bases at J, leaving 5 bases unmatched. CDR1 and CDR2 from the germline V gene are SGHDT and YYEEEE. From RNA transcripts, TCR beta CDR3 regions were amplified. The HTBI primer set served for first-round RT-PCR of the TCR CDR3. One entry per CDR3 protein, called by TCRdb with MiXCR from the multiplex PCR reads. Among hundreds of thousands of distinct CDR3 sequences listed, 15% to 20% were seen once. Sequencing used blood. The sequence was obtained from a young woman with Graves' hyperthyroidism. The rearrangement joins TRBV5-6 to TRBJ2-2, with TRBD1 matching 7 bases. CDR3 nucleotides: TGTGCCAGCAGCTTGCCGACAGGGCTGACCGGGGAGCTGTTTTTT. This codes for CASSLPTGLTGELFF.